This TCR beta chain stems from a study of CXCR3-negative and CXCR3-positive naive CD8 T cells. The CDR3 contains 16 residues. In germline, CDR1 is SGHRS, CDR2 YFSETQ. Study-level points and caveats: CXCR3-expressing naive cells carried TRB CDR3s more hydrophobic than those of CXCR3-negative naive cells.

Comments on this clonotype: The antigen is not known.

Through 5' RACE with UMI labels, the TRB cDNA libraries were prepared. TCRdb reworked the 5' RACE reads into one entry per CDR3 protein, no DNA. This table holds 140,000 to 150,000 distinct CDR3 sequences. The receptor's source is a human donor in good health. Some clones in this sample may be carry-over from other donors' samples. This rearrangement joins TRBV5-1 to TRBJ1-1; lacking DNA, the TRBD1 call made by TCRdb goes unchecked. Sequenced material: naive CXCR3+ CD8+ T cells from blood. The sample's subset: CD45RO-CCR7+CD27+CD95- naive CD8+ T cells expressing CXCR3 (TNR3+). This CDR3 reads CASSGQATGLNTEAFF.